Sequencing of this TCR beta chain was carried out in a study of graft-versus-host responses after intestinal transplantation. Points from the study as a whole: Clonal ratios of graft-versus-host to host-versus-graft in allografts were high for patients exhibiting graft-donor T cell macrochimerism.

Note on this clone: Its specificity is unknown.

From germline, CDR1 is PRHDT and CDR2 FYEKMQ (reference sequence). J lost 9 bases, V lost 5 bases, and 7 bases had no gene match. The CDR3 length is 14 residues. This table comes from immunoSEQ multiplex PCR, and its TCRdb copy is limited to in-frame clones, with some not included. The profile covers 90,000 to 95,000 clones, with 75% to 95% appearing a single time and approximately 0.5% taken by the ten largest. The receptor comes from a human donor who received an intestinal transplant. The rearrangement joins TRBV13 to TRBJ2-1; 10 bases are shared with TRBD2. The material sequenced was unstimulated CD8+ T cells sorted from spleen or lymph node cells, taken before intestinal transplant. CDR3 loop: CASSISGGATEQFF. CDR3 sequence (DNA): TGTGCCAGCAGCATCAGCGGGGGGGCGACTGAGCAGTTCTTC.